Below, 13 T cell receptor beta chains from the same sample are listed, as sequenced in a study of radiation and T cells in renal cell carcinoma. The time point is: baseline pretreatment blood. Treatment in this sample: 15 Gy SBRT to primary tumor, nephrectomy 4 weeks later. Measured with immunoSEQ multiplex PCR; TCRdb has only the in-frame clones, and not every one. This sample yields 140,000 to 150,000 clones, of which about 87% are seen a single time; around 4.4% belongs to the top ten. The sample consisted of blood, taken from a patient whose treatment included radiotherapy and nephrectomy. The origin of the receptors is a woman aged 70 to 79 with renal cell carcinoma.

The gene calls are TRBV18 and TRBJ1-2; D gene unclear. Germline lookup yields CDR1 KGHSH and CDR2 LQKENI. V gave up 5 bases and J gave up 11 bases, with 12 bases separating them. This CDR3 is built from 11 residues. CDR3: CASSSDMEYTF. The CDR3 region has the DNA TGTGCCAGCTCATCTGACATGGAATACACCTTC.

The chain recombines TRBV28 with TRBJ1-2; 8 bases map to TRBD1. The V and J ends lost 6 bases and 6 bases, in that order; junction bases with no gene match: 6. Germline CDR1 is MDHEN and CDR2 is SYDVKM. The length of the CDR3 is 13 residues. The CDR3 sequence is CASRETGEDGYTF. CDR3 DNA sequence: TGTGCCAGCAGGGAGACAGGGGAAGATGGCTACACCTTC.

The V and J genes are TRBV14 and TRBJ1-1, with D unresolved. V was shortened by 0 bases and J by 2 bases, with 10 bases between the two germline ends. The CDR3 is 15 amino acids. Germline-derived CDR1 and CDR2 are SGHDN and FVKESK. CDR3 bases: TGTGCCAGCAGCCAAGATAAGACGTCTAACACTGAAGCTTTCTTT. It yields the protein CASSQDKTSNTEAFF.

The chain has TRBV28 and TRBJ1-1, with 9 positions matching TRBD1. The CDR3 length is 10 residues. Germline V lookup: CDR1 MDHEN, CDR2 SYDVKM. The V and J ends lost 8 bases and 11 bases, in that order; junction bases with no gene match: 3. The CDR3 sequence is CASGDRAAFF. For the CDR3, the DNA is TGTGCCAGCGGGGACAGGGCTGCTTTCTTT.

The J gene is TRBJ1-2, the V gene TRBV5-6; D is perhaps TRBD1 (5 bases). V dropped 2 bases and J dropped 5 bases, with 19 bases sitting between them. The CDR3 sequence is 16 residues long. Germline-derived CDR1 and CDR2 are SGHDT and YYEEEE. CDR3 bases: TGTGCCAGCAGCTTACCATCCGGTGGGGACCTTTATGGCTACACCTTC. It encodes CASSLPSGGDLYGYTF.

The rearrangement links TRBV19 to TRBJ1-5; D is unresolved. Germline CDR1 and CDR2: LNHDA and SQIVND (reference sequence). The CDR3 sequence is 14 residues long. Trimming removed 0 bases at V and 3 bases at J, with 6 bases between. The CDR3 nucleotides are TGTGCCAGTAGTATAGACCAGGTCAATCAGCCCCAGCATTTT. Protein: CASSIDQVNQPQHF.

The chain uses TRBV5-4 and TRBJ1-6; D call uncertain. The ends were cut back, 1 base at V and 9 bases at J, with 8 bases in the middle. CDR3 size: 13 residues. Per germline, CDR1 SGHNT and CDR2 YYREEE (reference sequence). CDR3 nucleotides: TGTGCCAGCAGCTTGCGTGATTTTTCACCCCTCCACTTT. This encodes CASSLRDFSPLHF. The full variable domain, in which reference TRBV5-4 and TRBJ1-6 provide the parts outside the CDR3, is ETGVTQSPTHLIKTRGQQVTLRCSSQSGHNTVSWYQQALGQGPQFIFQYYREEENGRGNFPPRFSGLQFPNYSSELNVNALELDDSALYLCASSLRDFSPLHFGNGTRLTVT.

The CDR3 coding sequence is TGTGCCAGTAGTATGGGGAATCAGCCCCAGCATTTT. This codes for CASSMGNQPQHF. This chain links TRBV19 with TRBJ1-5; no firm D call. The CDR3 sequence is 12 residues long. CDR1 is LNHDA and CDR2 is SQIVND in the germline V gene (reference sequence). V lost 3 bases, J lost 4 bases, and 4 bases lay in between.

The CDR3 reads CASSLELLGQGYGYTF. DNA for the CDR3: TGTGCCAGCAGTTTGGAACTGTTAGGACAGGGATATGGCTACACCTTC. This sequence joins TRBV28 and TRBJ1-2; 8 nucleotides line up with TRBD1. The junction had 11 bases not matched to a gene; V was cut back by 3 bases and J by 5 bases. CDR3 length equals 16 residues. CDR1 is MDHEN, CDR2 SYDVKM, per germline.

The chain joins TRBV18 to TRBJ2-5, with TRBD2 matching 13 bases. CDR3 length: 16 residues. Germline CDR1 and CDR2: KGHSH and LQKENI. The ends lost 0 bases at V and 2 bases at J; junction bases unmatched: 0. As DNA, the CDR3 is TGTGCCAGCTCACCACCGGGACTAGCGGGACAAGAGACCCAGTACTTC. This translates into CASSPPGLAGQETQYF.

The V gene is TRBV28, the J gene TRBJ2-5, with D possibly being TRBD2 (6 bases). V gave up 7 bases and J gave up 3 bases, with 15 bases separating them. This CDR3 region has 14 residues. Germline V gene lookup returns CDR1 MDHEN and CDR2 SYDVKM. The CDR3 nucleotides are TGTGCCAGCACCCCCCTCGGAGGGGAAGAGACCCAGTACTTC. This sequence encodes CASTPLGGEETQYF.

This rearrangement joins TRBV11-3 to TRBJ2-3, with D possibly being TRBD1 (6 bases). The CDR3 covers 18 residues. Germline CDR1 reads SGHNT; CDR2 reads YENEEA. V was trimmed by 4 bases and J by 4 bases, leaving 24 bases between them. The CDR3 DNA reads TGTGCCAGCAGCTCTAGTGAACCGGGACACCTAGGGGCAGATACGCAGTATTTT. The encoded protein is CASSSSEPGHLGADTQYF.

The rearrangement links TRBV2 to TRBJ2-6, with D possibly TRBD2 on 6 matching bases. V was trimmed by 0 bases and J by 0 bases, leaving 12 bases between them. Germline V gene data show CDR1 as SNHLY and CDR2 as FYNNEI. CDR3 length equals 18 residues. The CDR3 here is CASSEARGGISGANVLTF. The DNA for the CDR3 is TGTGCCAGCAGTGAAGCGCGTGGGGGGATCTCTGGGGCCAACGTCCTGACTTTC.